The 2 T cell receptor beta chains below were found in one sample sequenced in a study of T cells in Graves' hyperthyroidism and ophthalmopathy (dated by TCRdb to the late 2010s). The protocol used for the library was multiplex PCR. The sample was run on an Illumina HiSeq 2000. TCR beta CDR3 regions were amplified from RNA transcripts. The first round of RT-PCR for the TCR CDR3 was performed with the HTBI primer set and the Qiagen OneStep RT-PCR kit. TCRdb trimmed public reads at Q25 via fastp, called clones via MiXCR and kept in-frame beta chains. Entries are consolidated by CDR3 protein sequence, retaining the most common genes and DNA. In all, the sample holds about 250,000 distinct CDR3 sequences, and around 15% of those were seen once. Jointly, the top ten make up around 30% of the sample. The material sequenced was blood. The receptors were gathered from a woman aged 50 to 65 with Graves' hyperthyroidism that later progressed to Graves' ophthalmopathy.

This chain's CDR3 is CASSRPGLGYEQYF. The CDR3 region has the DNA TGTGCCAGCTCACGACCGGGACTGGGGTACGAGCAGTACTTC. V usage is TRBV18 and J usage is TRBJ2-7, with D possibly being TRBD2 (6 bases). CDR3 length: 14 residues. The V end was cut by 4 bases, the J end by 4 bases, with 14 bases between. Germline V gene data show CDR1 as KGHSH and CDR2 as LQKENI.

A note on this clonotype: A much larger clone differs by one base, so this may be a read error. The gene calls are TRBV11-2 and TRBJ1-1; D remains ambiguous. CDR3 size: 13 residues. In germline, CDR1 is SGHAT, CDR2 FQNNGV. Here the CDR3 reads CASSLLVNTDAFF. The DNA for the CDR3 is TGTGCCAGCAGCTTATTAGTGAACACTGATGCTTTCTTT.